The rows below give T cell receptor beta chains drawn from one sample of a study of graft-versus-host responses after intestinal transplantation. These receptors have no identified antigens. Data came from immunoSEQ multiplex PCR; TCRdb stores just in-frame clones and leaves some out. The data show tens of thousands of clones, with 91% seen just once and approximately 0.54% held by the top ten. Sequences were derived from unstimulated CD8+ T cells sorted from spleen or lymph node cells, sampled before intestinal transplant. The origin of the receptors is a human donor who received an intestinal transplant. The CDR3 runs from the conserved cysteine through the conserved F or W. The order of the fields is D gene, clone size, V gene, J gene, CDR3 protein, CDR3 DNA. The D gene is left open where the match is weak. A clone size is listed for some rows: how often the clone was seen (once, few, many), or a class if it is expanded.

D: TRBD1
size: -
V: TRBV4-1
J: TRBJ1-5
CDR3: CASSQGQGGQPQHF
DNA: TGCGCCAGCAGCCAAGGACAGGGCGGCCAGCCCCAGCATTTT

D: TRBD2
size: -
V: TRBV7-6
J: TRBJ2-3
CDR3: CASSLGASGGDTQYF
DNA: TGTGCCAGCAGCTTAGGGGCTAGCGGAGGAGATACGCAGTATTTT

D: TRBD2
size: -
V: TRBV27
J: TRBJ2-7
CDR3: CASSLTSGSYEQYF
DNA: TGTGCCAGCAGTTTGACTAGCGGAAGCTACGAGCAGTACTTC

D: -
size: -
V: TRBV5-4
J: TRBJ2-5
CDR3: CASSLDGDFQETQYF
DNA: TGTGCCAGCAGCTTGGATGGGGACTTTCAAGAGACCCAGTACTTC

D: TRBD2
size: -
V: TRBV7-2
J: TRBJ2-7
CDR3: CASSPRLAGGEQYF
DNA: TGTGCCAGCAGCCCCCGGCTAGCGGGGGGGGAGCAGTACTTC

D: -
size: -
V: TRBV2
J: TRBJ2-2
CDR3: CASSSRATGELFF
DNA: TGTGCCAGCTCATCCAGGGCCACCGGGGAGCTGTTTTTT

D: TRBD2
size: -
V: TRBV6-5
J: TRBJ2-7
CDR3: CASRRRREGYEQYF
DNA: TGTGCCAGCAGACGTCGCAGGGAGGGCTACGAGCAGTACTTC

D: TRBD1
size: -
V: TRBV4-1
J: TRBJ1-5
CDR3: CASSPRQGADQPQHF
DNA: TGCGCCAGCAGCCCCAGACAGGGGGCTGATCAGCCCCAGCATTTT

D: -
size: -
V: TRBV28
J: TRBJ1-6
CDR3: CASSSTGQGTLHF
DNA: TGTGCCAGCAGTTCAACAGGGCAGGGTACCCTCCACTTT

D: TRBD2
size: -
V: TRBV7-9
J: TRBJ2-2
CDR3: CASRSSGSAGELFF
DNA: TGTGCCAGCAGAAGTAGCGGGAGTGCCGGGGAGCTGTTTTTT

D: -
size: once
V: TRBV27
J: TRBJ2-7
CDR3: CASSKTTTLCYEQYF
DNA: TGTGCCAGCAGTAAAACTACTACGCTTTGCTACGAGCAGTACTTC

D: -
size: -
V: TRBV5-6
J: TRBJ2-7
CDR3: CASSFLERSYEQYF
DNA: TGTGCCAGCAGCTTTTTGGAGCGAAGCTACGAGCAGTACTTC

D: TRBD2
size: -
V: TRBV5-4
J: TRBJ2-7
CDR3: CASSSLAGGGAYEQYF
DNA: TGTGCCAGCAGCTCCCTAGCGGGAGGGGGGGCCTACGAGCAGTACTTC

D: TRBD2
size: -
V: TRBV27
J: TRBJ2-1
CDR3: CASSPASGRALGEQFF
DNA: TGTGCCAGCAGTCCCGCTAGCGGGAGGGCCTTAGGTGAGCAGTTCTTC

D: TRBD2
size: -
V: TRBV27
J: TRBJ2-7
CDR3: CASSFVGGLEQYF
DNA: TGTGCCAGCAGTTTCGTGGGAGGGTTAGAGCAGTACTTC

D: TRBD1
size: once
V: TRBV4-1
J: TRBJ1-2
CDR3: CASSSQRPPTGTGEGYTF
DNA: TGCGCCAGCAGCTCCCAAAGACCTCCAACCGGGACAGGGGAAGGCTACACCTTC

D: TRBD2
size: -
V: TRBV4-1
J: TRBJ2-1
CDR3: CASGLAGRGNEQFF
DNA: TGCGCCAGCGGACTAGCGGGCCGGGGTAATGAGCAGTTCTTC

D: -
size: -
V: TRBV19
J: TRBJ1-4
CDR3: CASSIRGATNEKLFF
DNA: TGTGCCAGTAGTATACGAGGTGCAACTAATGAAAAACTGTTTTTT